Listed below are T cell receptor beta chains from one sample, sequenced in a study of Ad26.COV2.S vaccination and SARS-CoV-2 variants. Produced via immunoSEQ multiplex PCR; TCRdb's table is partial and in-frame only. The data hold about 420,000 clones, with around 87% observed a single time. Material: peripheral blood, obtained in a trial of Ad26.COV2.S vaccine versus placebo. These receptor sequences come from a person between 18 and 59 years old who received the Ad26.COV2.S COVID-19 vaccine or a placebo. CDR3s include the opening cysteine and the closing phenylalanine or tryptophan. The order of the fields is J gene, D gene, V gene, clone size, CDR3 protein, CDR3 DNA. A D gene is named only where the DNA matches it firmly. Clone size is shown for a subset of rows, as once, few, many or a class of expanded clone.

>TRBJ2-7|TRBD1|TRBV11-2|NA
CASSLNRGPYEQYF
TGTGCCAGCAGCCTTAACAGGGGGCCCTACGAGCAGTACTTC
>TRBJ2-2|NA|TRBV6-4|NA
CASSAYTGELFF
TGTGCCAGCAGTGCTTACACCGGGGAGCTGTTTTTT
>TRBJ1-2|NA|TRBV5-6|NA
CASSLYGNDYGYTF
TGTGCCAGCAGCTTGTACGGGAACGACTATGGCTACACCTTC
>TRBJ1-2|NA|TRBV5-8|NA
CASSPSGGPGRGYGYTF
TGTGCCAGCAGCCCTTCTGGGGGCCCCGGCCGCGGCTATGGCTACACCTTC
>TRBJ1-6|NA|TRBV5-4|NA
CASSLDQGIGSNSPLHF
TGTGCCAGCAGCTTGGATCAGGGGATTGGAAGTAATTCACCCCTCCACTTT
>TRBJ1-2|TRBD1|TRBV27|few
CASSFNGQGRYGYTF
TGTGCCAGCAGTTTCAACGGACAGGGTCGCTATGGCTACACCTTC
>TRBJ2-1|TRBD1|TRBV5-1|NA
CASSKNPLGQATGNEQFF
TGCGCCAGCAGCAAGAACCCGCTTGGACAGGCGACGGGAAATGAGCAGTTCTTC
>TRBJ1-6|TRBD1|TRBV11-1|NA
CASSRDRVRYNSPLHF
TGTGCCAGCAGCCGGGACAGGGTGAGGTATAATTCACCCCTCCACTTT
>TRBJ2-6|NA|TRBV24-1|once
CATAASSGANVLTF
TGTGCCACCGCTGCAAGCTCTGGGGCCAACGTCCTGACTTTC
>TRBJ2-3|NA|TRBV15|NA
CATSTDYFTSTDTQYF
TGTGCCACCAGCACGGACTATTTTACTAGCACAGATACGCAGTATTTT
>TRBJ1-5|NA|TRBV6-2/TRBV6-3|NA
CASSYPIEGTPGDPQLQHF
TGTGCCAGCAGTTACCCGATTGAAGGGACCCCTGGGGACCCACAGCTCCAGCATTTT
>TRBJ2-7|NA|TRBV4-1|few
CASSQEARTAYEQYF
TGCGCCAGCAGCCAAGAAGCTAGGACAGCCTACGAGCAGTACTTC
>TRBJ2-2|NA|TRBV5-1|NA
CASSPAPENTGELFF
TGCGCCAGCAGCCCTGCCCCGGAGAACACCGGGGAGCTGTTTTTT
>TRBJ1-6|NA|TRBV7-3|NA
CASSLSGGAGSPLHF
TGTGCCAGCAGCTTAAGCGGGGGAGCGGGGTCACCCCTCCACTTT
>TRBJ1-3|NA|TRBV3-1/TRBV3-2|NA
CASSQAGNTIYF
TGTGCCAGCAGCCAAGCCGGAAACACCATATATTTT
>TRBJ1-5|NA|TRBV30|NA
CAWGRDQGVQPQHF
TGTGCCTGGGGGAGGGACCAAGGGGTCCAGCCCCAGCATTTT
>TRBJ2-1|TRBD1|TRBV5-1|NA
CASSSTGGGDEQFF
TGCGCCAGCAGCTCTACAGGGGGCGGCGATGAGCAGTTCTTC
>TRBJ2-7|NA|TRBV5-6|NA
CASSRGSAGRYEQYF
TGTGCCAGCAGCCGCGGTTCGGCAGGGAGGTACGAGCAGTACTTC